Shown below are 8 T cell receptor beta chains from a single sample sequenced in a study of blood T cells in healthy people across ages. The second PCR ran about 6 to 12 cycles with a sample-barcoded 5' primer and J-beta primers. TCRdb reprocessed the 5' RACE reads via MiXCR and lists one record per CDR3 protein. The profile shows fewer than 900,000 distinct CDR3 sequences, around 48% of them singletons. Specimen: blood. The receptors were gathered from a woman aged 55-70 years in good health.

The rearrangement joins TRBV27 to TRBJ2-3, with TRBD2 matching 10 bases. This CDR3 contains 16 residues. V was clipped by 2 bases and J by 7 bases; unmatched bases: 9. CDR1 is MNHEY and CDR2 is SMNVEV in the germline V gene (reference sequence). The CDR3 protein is CASSLRLAGDRNTQYF. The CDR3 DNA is TGTGCCAGCAGTTTAAGGCTAGCGGGAGATAGGAATACGCAGTATTTT.

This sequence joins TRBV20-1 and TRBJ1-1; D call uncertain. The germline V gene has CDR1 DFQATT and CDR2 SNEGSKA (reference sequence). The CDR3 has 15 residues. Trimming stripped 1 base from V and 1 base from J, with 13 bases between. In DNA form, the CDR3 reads TGCAGTGCTAGAGGCTTGGGTCTCCCGAACACTGAAGCTTTCTTT. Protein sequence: CSARGLGLPNTEAFF.

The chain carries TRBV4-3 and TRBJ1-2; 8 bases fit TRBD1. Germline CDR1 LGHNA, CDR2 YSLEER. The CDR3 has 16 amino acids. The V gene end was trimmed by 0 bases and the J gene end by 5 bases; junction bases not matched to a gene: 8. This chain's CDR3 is CASSQEARGLPYGYTF. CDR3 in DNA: TGCGCCAGCAGCCAAGAAGCCAGGGGGCTGCCATATGGCTACACCTTC.

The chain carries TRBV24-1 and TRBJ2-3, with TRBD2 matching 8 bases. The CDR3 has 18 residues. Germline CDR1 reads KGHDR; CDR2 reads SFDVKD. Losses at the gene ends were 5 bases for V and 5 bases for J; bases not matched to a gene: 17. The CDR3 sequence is CATSAHIQVAGFLDTQYF. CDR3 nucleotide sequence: TGTGCCACCAGTGCCCACATACAAGTAGCGGGATTTTTAGATACGCAGTATTTT.

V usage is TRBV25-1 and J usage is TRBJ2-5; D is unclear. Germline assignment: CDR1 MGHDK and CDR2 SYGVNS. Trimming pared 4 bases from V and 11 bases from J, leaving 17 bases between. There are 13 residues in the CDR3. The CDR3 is CASSAGNYNEQYF. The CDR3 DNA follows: TGTGCCAGCAGTGCTGGCAACTACAATGAGCAGTACTTC.

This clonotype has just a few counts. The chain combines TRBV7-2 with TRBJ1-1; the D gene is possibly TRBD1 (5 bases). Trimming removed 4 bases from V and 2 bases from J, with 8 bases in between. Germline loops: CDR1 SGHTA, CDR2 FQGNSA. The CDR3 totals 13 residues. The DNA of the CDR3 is TGTGCCAGCAGCTCGACAGTAAACACTGAAGCTTTCTTT. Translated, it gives CASSSTVNTEAFF.

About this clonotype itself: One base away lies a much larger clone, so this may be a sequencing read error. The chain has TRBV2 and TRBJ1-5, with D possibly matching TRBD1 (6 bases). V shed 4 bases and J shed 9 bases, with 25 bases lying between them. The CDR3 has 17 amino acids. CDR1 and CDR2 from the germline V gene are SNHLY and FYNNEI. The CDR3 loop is CASSGQLLTGITRPQHF. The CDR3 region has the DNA TGTGCCAGCAGTGGCCAACTCTTAACAGGGATCACTCGGCCCCAGCATTTT.

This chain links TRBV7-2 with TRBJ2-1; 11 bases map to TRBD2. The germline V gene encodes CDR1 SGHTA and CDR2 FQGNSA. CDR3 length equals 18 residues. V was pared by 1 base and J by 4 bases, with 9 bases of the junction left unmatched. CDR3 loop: CASSLDFFRLAGYNEQFF. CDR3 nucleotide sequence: TGTGCCAGCAGCTTAGATTTCTTTAGACTAGCGGGGTACAATGAGCAGTTCTTC.